Only a few counts were recorded for the clone carrying this T cell receptor beta chain. Its antigen is undetermined. Germline V gene lookup returns CDR1 MDHEN and CDR2 SYDVKM. J was trimmed by 5 bases and V by 3 bases; bases with no gene match: 11. The CDR3 consists of 17 residues. This sample stems from a study of post-analysis software for immune sequencing data. Study information: There were relapsing-remitting, secondary progressive and progressive-relapsing multiple sclerosis among the disease courses included. General study points: Patients carried roughly 5 TRBV segments more frequently than controls did, and TRBV5-6, TRBV5-1 and TRBV20-1 were among them.

Prepared TCR beta cDNA libraries contained unique molecular identifiers. T cells numbering roughly 0.85 to 11 million gave rise to some 520,000 cDNA molecules. From the PCR reads, TCRdb called clonotypes with MiXCR, one entry per CDR3 protein. The sample lists 820,000 or so distinct CDR3 sequences; 53% were seen once. The sequenced material came from blood. The chain uses TRBV28 and TRBJ2-5; TRBD2 matches at 11 bases. This clonotype was obtained from a girl aged 10-17 years with multiple sclerosis. The chain's CDR3 is CASSFIAGGPLVETQYF. In nucleotides, the CDR3 is TGTGCCAGCAGTTTCATAGCGGGGGGGCCTTTGGTGGAGACCCAGTACTTC. Looking up the rest from reference TRBV28 and TRBJ2-5 gives the full variable domain: DVKVTQSSRYLVKRTGEKVFLECVQDMDHENMFWYRQDPGLGLRLIYFSYDVKMKEKGDIPEGYSVSREKKERFSLILESASTNQTSMYLCASSFIAGGPLVETQYFGPGTRLLVL.